The 23 T cell receptor beta chains below come from one sample, sequenced in a study of pediatric ulcerative colitis. During colonoscopy, one to two rectal pinch biopsies were collected. The assay was immunoSEQ multiplex PCR, and TCRdb's table has in-frame clones only and misses some. Seen here are more than 15,000 clones, less than 80% observed once, and the top ten hold around 3.7%. Sequencing was done on a sample of gut tissue. The source of these receptors is a girl aged 5 to 17 with moderate ulcerative colitis.

The J gene is TRBJ2-2, the V gene TRBV4-2, with D tentatively TRBD2 (6 bases). This CDR3 has 16 amino acids. Germline CDR1 LGHNA, CDR2 YNFKEQ. Trimming cost V 1 base and J 15 bases, with 24 bases left between them. CDR3 in DNA: TGTGCCAGCAGCCAAGTGGGACTTCTGGTTGGGTATACGTTGTTTTTT. Protein: CASSQVGLLVGYTLFF.

The chain is built from TRBV9 and TRBJ2-2, with D tentatively TRBD2 (6 bases). This CDR3 region has 14 residues. Between the trimmed V and J ends, which lost 4 bases and 7 bases, there was a span of 14 bases. Germline CDR1 is SGDLS and CDR2 is YYNGEE. CDR3 in DNA: TGTGCCAGCAGCCCAGGGTTCGGGGGCGGGGAGCTGTTTTTT. Translation gives CASSPGFGGGELFF.

The chain is built from TRBV6-1 and TRBJ2-2; D ambiguous. The V end lost 3 bases, the J end lost 6 bases, and 8 bases lay between the germline ends. Germline values: CDR1 MNHNS, CDR2 SASEGT. There are 13 residues in the CDR3. The CDR3 loop is CASSDWVAGELFF. The CDR3 nucleotides read TGTGCCAGCAGTGATTGGGTGGCCGGGGAGCTGTTTTTT.

V is TRBV6-5 and J is TRBJ1-1; possible D gene TRBD1, 5 bases. There are 16 residues in the CDR3. Germline lookup yields CDR1 MNHEY and CDR2 SVGAGI. Trimming took off 2 bases at V and 1 base at J, with 14 bases between the two ends. This chain's CDR3 is CASSYAGTGKNTEAFF. DNA for the CDR3: TGTGCCAGCAGTTACGCTGGGACCGGAAAGAACACTGAAGCTTTCTTT.

The chain links TRBV7-8 to TRBJ1-6; D gene ambiguous. Germline V gives CDR1 SGHVS, CDR2 FQNEAQ. Trimming removed 2 bases from V and 7 bases from J, with 12 bases in between. The CDR3 extends over 15 amino acids. The DNA for the CDR3 is TGTGCCAGCAGCTTATACGGCAGCGGGAATTCACCCCTCCACTTT. The encoded protein is CASSLYGSGNSPLHF. The full variable domain, in which reference TRBV7-8 and TRBJ1-6 provide the parts outside the CDR3, is GAGVSQSPRYKVAKRGQDVALRCDPISGHVSLFWYQQALGQGPEFLTYFQNEAQLDKSGLPSDRFFAERPEGSVSTLKIQRTQQEDSAVYLCASSLYGSGNSPLHFGNGTRLTVT.

The J gene is TRBJ2-7, the V gene TRBV4-1; D remains unclear. The CDR3 sequence is 15 residues long. Germline values: CDR1 MGHRA, CDR2 YSYEKL. Trimming removed 2 bases at V and 6 bases at J, with 17 bases between. DNA of the CDR3: TGCGCCAGCAGCCAAAACCCGGCCTCCCTAGGCGAGCAGTACTTC. Translating gives CASSQNPASLGEQYF.

The rearrangement links TRBV28 to TRBJ1-5; unclear D gene. The CDR3 consists of 14 residues. V was cut by 1 base and J by 1 base, with 5 bases left in between. CDR1 is MDHEN and CDR2 is SYDVKM in the germline V gene. The CDR3 here is CASSLSGSNQPQHF. The CDR3 coding sequence is TGTGCCAGCAGTTTATCAGGAAGCAATCAGCCCCAGCATTTT.

DNA for the CDR3: TGTGCCAGTAGTACGGGACACAGCAACGAGCAGTACTTC. Its protein is CASSTGHSNEQYF. The chain uses TRBV19 and TRBJ2-7, with a possible D match to TRBD1 (6 bases). This CDR3 has 13 amino acids. Per germline, CDR1 LNHDA and CDR2 SQIVND (reference sequence). V was clipped by 4 bases and J by 5 bases, with 12 bases between them.

This clone appeared a single time. The chain is built from TRBV6-5 and TRBJ1-4; 7 nucleotides agree with TRBD1. Germline assignment: CDR1 MNHEY and CDR2 SVGAGI. Trimming at V came to 1 base and at J to 6 bases, leaving 2 bases not matched to a gene. The CDR3 runs 14 residues. CDR3 sequence: CASSYLGTDEKLFF. The CDR3 coding sequence is TGTGCCAGCAGTTACTTGGGGACAGATGAAAAACTGTTTTTT.

The gene calls are TRBV29-1 and TRBJ1-2; 7 positions match TRBD1. V shed 6 bases and J 4 bases; nucleotides not matched to a gene: 11. Per germline, CDR1 SQVTM and CDR2 ANQGSEA. The CDR3 covers 14 residues. CDR3 amino acids: CSVAGRGQSYGYTF. In DNA form, the CDR3 reads TGCAGCGTCGCCGGAAGGGGGCAGAGCTATGGCTACACCTTC.

This chain links TRBV11-2 with TRBJ2-3; 8 nucleotides agree with TRBD1. Germline CDR1 and CDR2: SGHAT and FQNNGV. The junction had 9 bases not matched to a gene; V was cut back by 0 bases and J by 4 bases. This CDR3 region has 17 residues. The CDR3 loop reads CASSLDRGQGTADTQYF. The CDR3 nucleotides read TGTGCCAGCAGCTTAGATCGAGGACAGGGAACTGCAGATACGCAGTATTTT. Using reference TRBV11-2 and TRBJ2-3 for the parts outside the CDR3, the full variable domain is EAGVAQSPRYKIIEKRQSVAFWCNPISGHATLYWYQQILGQGPKLLIQFQNNGVVDDSQLPKDRFSAERLKGVDSTLKIQPAKLEDSAVYLCASSLDRGQGTADTQYFGPGTRLTVL.

This chain links TRBV29-1 with TRBJ1-4, with a weak D call TRBD1 (5 bases). Germline CDR1 reads SQVTM; CDR2 reads ANQGSEA. The CDR3 loop spans 17 amino acids. The V and J ends lost 7 bases and 0 bases respectively, with 21 bases between them. CDR3 sequence: CSASGTGFTATNEKLFF. For the CDR3, the DNA is TGCAGCGCCTCCGGGACGGGGTTCACTGCAACTAATGAAAAACTGTTTTTT.

The chain carries TRBV5-1 and TRBJ2-1; D is possibly TRBD1 (5 bases). CDR3 size: 16 residues. Germline V gene data show CDR1 as SGHRS and CDR2 as YFSETQ. V was clipped by 0 bases and J by 7 bases, with 17 bases between them. The CDR3: CASSLAMWGPRNEQFF. CDR3 sequence (DNA): TGCGCCAGCAGCTTGGCGATGTGGGGCCCTCGGAATGAGCAGTTCTTC.

The V call is TRBV7-2, the J call TRBJ2-1, with 12 bases aligning to TRBD2. Trimming at V came to 1 base and at J to 16 bases, leaving 8 bases not matched to a gene. Germline CDR1 SGHTA, CDR2 FQGNSA. The CDR3 spans 14 residues. CDR3 DNA: TGTGCCAGCAGCTTAGACCGACTAGCGGGAGATTTTTTCTTC. It specifies CASSLDRLAGDFFF.

The rearrangement joins TRBV5-1 to TRBJ2-1; 8 bases match TRBD1. The CDR3 consists of 13 residues. Losses at the gene ends were 3 bases for V and 6 bases for J; bases not matched to a gene: 2. The germline CDR1 and CDR2 sequences are SGHRS and YFSETQ. The DNA for the CDR3 is TGCGCCAGCAGCTCTGACAGGGGCAATGAGCAGTTCTTC. Residues: CASSSDRGNEQFF.

This clone is medium-sized (0.01 to 0.1%). The genes are TRBV4-2 and TRBJ2-7, with no clear D. The V end was cut by 0 bases, the J end by 3 bases, with 15 bases between. Germline CDR1 reads LGHNA; CDR2 reads YNFKEQ. There are 16 residues in the CDR3. The chain's CDR3 is CASSQEVFLGDYEQYF. DNA for the CDR3: TGTGCCAGCAGCCAAGAAGTCTTCCTAGGAGACTACGAGCAGTACTTC.

The chain is built from TRBV20-1 and TRBJ2-1; TRBD2 is a possible D gene (6 bases). The CDR3 consists of 11 residues. The V gene's germline CDR1 is DFQATT and CDR2 SNEGSKA (reference sequence). CDR3 DNA: TGCAGGGGGGGCTCCTACAATGAGCAGTTCTTC. Translating gives CRGGSYNEQFF.

This chain joins TRBV2 and TRBJ2-7; 8 nucleotides align to TRBD1. The length of the CDR3 is 14 residues. V was pared by 4 bases and J by 2 bases, with 4 bases of the junction left unmatched. The germline V gene encodes CDR1 SNHLY and CDR2 FYNNEI. CDR3 nucleotides: TGTGCCAGCAGTGGTGGGACAGGAACCTACGAGCAGTACTTC. Amino acids: CASSGGTGTYEQYF.

The genes are TRBV2 and TRBJ2-7; a weak D match, TRBD2 (5 bases). Between the trimmed V and J ends, which lost 5 bases and 6 bases, there was a span of 17 bases. The length of the CDR3 is 14 residues. Germline lookup yields CDR1 SNHLY and CDR2 FYNNEI. CDR3 amino acids: CASSPFSLALEQYF. CDR3 nucleotides: TGTGCCAGCAGTCCATTTTCCCTAGCTCTCGAGCAGTACTTC.

This rearrangement joins TRBV28 to TRBJ2-2; D gene unclear. Trimming removed 8 bases from V and 5 bases from J, with 12 bases in between. CDR1 and CDR2 (germline): MDHEN, SYDVKM. This CDR3 comprises 13 residues. The CDR3 loop reads CASHGRPTGELFF. In DNA form, the CDR3 reads TGTGCCAGCCATGGACGTCCGACCGGGGAGCTGTTTTTT.

The chain is built from TRBV30 and TRBJ2-1; TRBD1 matches 12 bases. Germline V CDR1 and CDR2: GTSNPN, SVGIG (reference sequence). CDR3 length equals 16 residues. V was pared by 0 bases and J by 5 bases, with 5 bases of the junction left unmatched. This chain's CDR3 is CAWSVGTGGLDNEQFF. The CDR3 bases are TGTGCCTGGAGTGTAGGGACAGGGGGCCTCGACAATGAGCAGTTCTTC.

The chain recombines TRBV7-6 with TRBJ1-5, with 7 bases lining up with TRBD1. The CDR3 spans 16 residues. Germline V gives CDR1 SGHVS, CDR2 FNYEAQ. After removal of 2 bases from V and 6 bases from J, the junction contained 10 bases not matched to a gene. The CDR3 loop is CASSLYTGEVSQPQHF. Here the CDR3 DNA reads TGTGCCAGCAGCTTATACACAGGGGAGGTTAGTCAGCCCCAGCATTTT.

DNA for the CDR3: TGTGCTAGTGGTTTGGTACTACCCGGACAGGCAGGTACCTACACCTTC. Encoded protein: CASGLVLPGQAGTYTF. The chain links TRBV12-5 to TRBJ1-2; 7 bases align to TRBD1. V was clipped by 0 bases and J by 10 bases; unmatched bases: 14. The CDR3 loop spans 16 amino acids. The germline CDR1 and CDR2 sequences are LGHNT and FRNRAP. Supplemented by reference TRBV12-5 and TRBJ1-2, the full variable domain reads DARVTQTPRHKVTEMGQEVTMRCQPILGHNTVFWYRQTMMQGLELLAYFRNRAPLDDSGMPKDRFSAEMPDATLATLKIQPSEPRDSAVYFCASGLVLPGQAGTYTFGSGTRLTVV.